This entry concerns a single T cell receptor (beta chain). This clone showed up just once. Which antigen it targets is not known. No quality values exist for individual bases; no much larger clone is one base distant. TCRbeta CDR3 regions were amplified from genomic DNA using the immunoSEQ Assay, a bias-controlled multiplex PCR. Processing in the source paper ran as follows. Within the assay, amplification of reference gene primers was used to estimate how many nucleated cells each sample contained. To quantify the absolute abundance of each unique TCRbeta CDR3 rearrangement, sequence reads were collapsed and filtered. For each sample, productive Simpson clonality was calculated as the square root of Simpson's diversity index across productive rearrangements. TCRdb re-hosts the immuneACCESS table, in-frame sequences only. Its copies lack some clones; in the studies checked, an unresolved V gene accounts for under half of them, and the cause for the rest is not known. V, J and clone size are taken as reported in that table, and D and trimming were inferred from the DNA itself. The sample yields around 250,000 clones; about nine tenths were counted once. The ten top clones hold roughly 15% of the sample.

The cysteine opens and the phenylalanine closes a CDR3 of 13 amino acids. The CDR3 DNA has 39 bases and is translated from base 1. The V end loses 2 bases and the J end loses 5 bases, and a stretch of 10 bases separates them. CDR1 and CDR2 were assigned from the germline V gene as SGHRS and YFSETQ. Participants in the prospective study were aged roughly 18 to 100 years, lived in some 24 United States geographic areas, and enrolled through a virtual design. Cohort assignment in the prospective study relied on participant-reported clinical history from a screening survey and a study questionnaire. For ImmuneRACE Cohort 3, a participant was defined as recovered based on two consecutive negative NP/OP PCR tests, clearance by a healthcare professional, or resolution of symptoms. In the prospective study, mobile phlebotomists collected whole blood, serum and a nasopharyngeal or oropharyngeal swab from each participant. Over a roughly 2-month period, participants in the prospective study had the option of providing additional blood draws and questionnaires. Blood samples from the prospective study were shipped frozen or at room temperature prior to DNA extraction.

These data come from a study of blood T cell repertoires in COVID-19 (dated by TCRdb to about 2020). Study-wide context: Samples from collaborators originated in the United States, Italy and Spain and spanned both the acute and convalescent phases of COVID-19. The material from the prospective study consisted of cDNA or gDNA derived from T cells, B-cell-depleted T cells, or PBMCs. The dataset comprised deeply sampled blood TCRbeta repertoires from subjects exposed to, actively infected with, or recovered from COVID-19. The repertoires were released in a freely available public database meant as a resource for research on the immune response to SARS-CoV-2. Samples were obtained from the ongoing ImmuneRACE study (first 160 participants) and from 1,200 or so subjects provided by 6 global collaborators. Nearly every sample came with metadata listing a de-identified subject ID, COVID-19 status, age in years and sex. HLA class I and class II types, where available, came from metadata supplied by the sample provider rather than from assay-based typing. Findings and caveats that apply to the study as a whole: The quantity of clinical and demographic metadata differed by source and by participant and was supplied without curation.

The chain uses TRBV5-1 and TRBJ2-5, with an unclear D gene assignment. The material sequenced was PBMCs or T cells enriched from blood (not recorded which). The TCR was taken from a man between 18 and 29 years old who had recovered from COVID-19. CDR3 region: CASSLELRETQYF. The nucleotide sequence reads as follows: TGCGCCAGCAGCTTAGAGCTCAGGGAGACCCAGTACTTC.